This T cell receptor beta chain was identified in a study of T cells in Graves' hyperthyroidism and ophthalmopathy. The wider study: Initial diagnosis, before any treatment, was when peripheral blood was collected. Overall study results and limits: Clonotypes that were expanded in thyroid above 0.001 mostly appeared in blood too.

Each ophthalmopathy patient scored at least 3 on the Clinical Activity Score and at least 4 on NOSPECS grade, with duration under 3 months. PBMCs were obtained from 10 ml fresh peripheral blood. It was RNA transcripts that yielded the amplified TCR beta CDR3 regions. HTBI primers were employed in a first-round RT-PCR of the TCR CDR3. Via MiXCR, TCRdb re-called the multiplex PCR reads, giving one row per CDR3 protein. The sample holds 400,000 to 600,000 distinct CDR3 sequences, roughly a sixth seen once. This clonotype came up a few times. The antigen remains undetermined. V lost 4 bases to trimming and J lost 4 bases, with 17 bases between them. Germline-derived CDR1 and CDR2 are LGHNA and YSLEER. The CDR3 consists of 15 residues.

The material sequenced was blood. The clonotype originates from a woman in her twenties or thirties with Graves' ophthalmopathy. The genes are TRBV4-3 and TRBJ2-7, with D possibly being TRBD2 (7 bases). CDR3 in amino acids: CASSLGGGARYEQYF. The CDR3, as DNA: TGCGCCAGCAGCCTGGGGGGGGGGGCCAGGTACGAGCAGTACTTC.